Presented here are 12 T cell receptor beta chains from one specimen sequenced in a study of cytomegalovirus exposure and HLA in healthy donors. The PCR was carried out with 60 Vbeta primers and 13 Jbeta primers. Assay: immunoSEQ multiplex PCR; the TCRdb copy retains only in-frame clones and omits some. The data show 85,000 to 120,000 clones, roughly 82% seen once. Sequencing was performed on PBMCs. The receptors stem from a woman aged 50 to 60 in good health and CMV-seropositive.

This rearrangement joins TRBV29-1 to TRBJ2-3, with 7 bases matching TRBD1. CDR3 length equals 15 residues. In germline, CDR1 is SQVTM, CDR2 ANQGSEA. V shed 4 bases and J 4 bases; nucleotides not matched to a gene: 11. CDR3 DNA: TGCAGCGTTGGGGCTCGGACAGGTATCCCAGATACGCAGTATTTT. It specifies CSVGARTGIPDTQYF.

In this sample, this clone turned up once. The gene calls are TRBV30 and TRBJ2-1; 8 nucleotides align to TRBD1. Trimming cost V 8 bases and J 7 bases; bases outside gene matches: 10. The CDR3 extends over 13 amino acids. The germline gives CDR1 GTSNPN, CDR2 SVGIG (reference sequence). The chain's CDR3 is CAGGGQGSNEQFF. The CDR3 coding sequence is TGTGCCGGCGGAGGACAGGGCAGTAATGAGCAGTTCTTC.

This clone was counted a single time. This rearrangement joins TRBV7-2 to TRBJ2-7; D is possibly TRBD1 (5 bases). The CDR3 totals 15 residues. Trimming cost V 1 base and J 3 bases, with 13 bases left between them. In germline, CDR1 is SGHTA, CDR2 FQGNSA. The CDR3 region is CASSLVRQGLYEQYF. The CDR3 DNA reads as TGTGCCAGCAGCTTAGTACGTCAGGGCCTCTACGAGCAGTACTTC.

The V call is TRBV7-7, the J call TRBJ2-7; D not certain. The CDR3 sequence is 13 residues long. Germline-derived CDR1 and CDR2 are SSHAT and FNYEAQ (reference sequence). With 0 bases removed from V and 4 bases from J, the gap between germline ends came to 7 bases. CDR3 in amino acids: CASSLAPRYEQYF. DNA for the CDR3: TGTGCCAGCAGCTTAGCGCCTAGATACGAGCAGTACTTC.

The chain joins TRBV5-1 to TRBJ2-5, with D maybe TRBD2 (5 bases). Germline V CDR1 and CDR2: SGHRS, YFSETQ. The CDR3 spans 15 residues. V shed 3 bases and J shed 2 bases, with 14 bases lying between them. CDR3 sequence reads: CASSSVLAWQETQYF. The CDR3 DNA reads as TGCGCCAGCAGCTCGGTTCTAGCCTGGCAAGAGACCCAGTACTTC.

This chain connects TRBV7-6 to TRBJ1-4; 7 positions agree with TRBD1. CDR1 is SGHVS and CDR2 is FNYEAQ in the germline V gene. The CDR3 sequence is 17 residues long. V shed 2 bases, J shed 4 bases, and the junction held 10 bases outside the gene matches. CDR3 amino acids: CASSLSGRDSLNEKLFF. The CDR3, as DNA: TGTGCCAGCAGCTTAAGCGGAAGGGACAGTCTTAATGAAAAACTGTTTTTT.

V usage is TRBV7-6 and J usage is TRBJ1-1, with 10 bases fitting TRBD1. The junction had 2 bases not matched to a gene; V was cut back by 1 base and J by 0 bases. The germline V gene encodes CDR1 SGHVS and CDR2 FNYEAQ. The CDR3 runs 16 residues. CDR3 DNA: TGTGCCAGCAGCTTAGGGGACAGGGGTATGAACACTGAAGCTTTCTTT. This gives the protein CASSLGDRGMNTEAFF.

Here the CDR3 DNA reads TGTGCCAGCAGCTCGGGACAGGGTCGGTCCTATGGCTACACCTTC. Translating gives CASSSGQGRSYGYTF. This rearrangement joins TRBV7-2 to TRBJ1-2; 9 nucleotides align to TRBD1. CDR1 is SGHTA and CDR2 is FQGNSA in the germline V gene. Losses at the gene ends were 4 bases for V and 4 bases for J; bases not matched to a gene: 7. The CDR3 is made up of 15 amino acids.

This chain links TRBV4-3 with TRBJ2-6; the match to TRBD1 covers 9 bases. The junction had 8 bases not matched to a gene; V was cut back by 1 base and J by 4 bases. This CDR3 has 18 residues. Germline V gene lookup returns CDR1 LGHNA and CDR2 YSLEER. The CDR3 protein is CASSQVTGGISGANVLTF. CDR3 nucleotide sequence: TGCGCCAGCAGCCAAGTTACAGGGGGCATTTCCGGGGCCAACGTCCTGACTTTC.

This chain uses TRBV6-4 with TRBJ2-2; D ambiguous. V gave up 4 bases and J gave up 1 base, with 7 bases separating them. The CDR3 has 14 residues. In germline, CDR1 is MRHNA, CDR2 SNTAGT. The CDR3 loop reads CASSVGENTGELFF. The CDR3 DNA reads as TGTGCCAGCAGTGTCGGTGAGAACACCGGGGAGCTGTTTTTT.

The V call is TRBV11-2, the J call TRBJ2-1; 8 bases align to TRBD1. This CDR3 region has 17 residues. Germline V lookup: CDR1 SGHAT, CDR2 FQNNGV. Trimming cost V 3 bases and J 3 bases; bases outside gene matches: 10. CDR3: CASSFRTGTGHYNEQFF. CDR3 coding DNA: TGTGCCAGCAGCTTCCGAACCGGGACAGGACACTACAATGAGCAGTTCTTC.

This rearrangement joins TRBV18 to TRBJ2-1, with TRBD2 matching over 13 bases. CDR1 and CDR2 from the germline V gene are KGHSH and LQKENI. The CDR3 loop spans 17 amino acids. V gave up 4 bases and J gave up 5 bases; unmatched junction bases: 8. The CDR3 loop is CASSLRHGTSGNNEQFF. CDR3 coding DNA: TGTGCCAGCTCACTAAGACACGGGACTAGCGGGAACAATGAGCAGTTCTTC. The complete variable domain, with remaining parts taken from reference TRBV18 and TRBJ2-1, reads NAGVMQNPRHLVRRRGQEARLRCSPMKGHSHVYWYRQLPEEGLKFMVYLQKENIIDESGMPKERFSAEFPKEGPSILRIQQVVRGDSAAYFCASSLRHGTSGNNEQFFGPGTRLTVL.